The 13 T cell receptor beta chains presented below share a single source sample, sequenced in a study of cytomegalovirus exposure and HLA in healthy donors. 60 Vbeta and 13 Jbeta primers were used in PCR. The repertoire was sequenced with immunoSEQ multiplex PCR; TCRdb's copy has only in-frame clones and lacks some. The repertoire holds approximately 150,000 clones, with 70% to 80% as singletons. Sequences were obtained from PBMCs. These receptor sequences come from an older woman in good health and CMV-seronegative.

The rearrangement links TRBV5-8 to TRBJ1-5; 7 nucleotides line up with TRBD1. Germline V gene lookup returns CDR1 SGHTS and CDR2 YDEGEE. The V segment lost 2 bases and the J segment 0 bases; nucleotides outside the gene matches: 8. The CDR3 runs to 17 residues. CDR3 amino acids: CASSFSRGTYSNQPQHF. The CDR3 DNA reads as TGTGCCAGCAGCTTCTCCAGGGGGACTTATAGCAATCAGCCCCAGCATTTT. Variable domain in full (rest from reference TRBV5-8 and TRBJ1-5): EAGVTQSPTHLIKTRGQQATLRCSPISGHTSVYWYQQALGLGLQFLLWYDEGEERNRGNFPPRFSGRQFPNYSSELNVNALELEDSALYLCASSFSRGTYSNQPQHFGDGTRLSIL.

The rearrangement uses TRBV27 and TRBJ2-1, with 7 bases lining up with TRBD1. Germline loops: CDR1 MNHEY, CDR2 SMNVEV (reference sequence). The CDR3 runs 13 residues. Trimming removed 6 bases from V and 6 bases from J; junction bases left unmatched: 5. This CDR3 reads CASSRGTANEQFF. CDR3 DNA: TGTGCCAGCAGCCGAGGGACAGCCAATGAGCAGTTCTTC.

The chain carries TRBV2 and TRBJ1-2, with D possibly matching TRBD1 (6 bases). The CDR3 has 14 residues. The germline V gene encodes CDR1 SNHLY and CDR2 FYNNEI. The V gene lost 3 bases and the J gene lost 2 bases, with 10 bases spanning the gap. CDR3 sequence: CASSEGRGNYGYTF. In nucleotides, the CDR3 is TGTGCCAGCAGTGAGGGCAGGGGCAACTATGGCTACACCTTC.

The gene calls are TRBV11-3 and TRBJ2-1, with TRBD2 matching 9 bases. Trimming cost V 3 bases and J 8 bases; bases outside gene matches: 17. Germline V gene data show CDR1 as SGHNT and CDR2 as YENEEA. This CDR3 spans 18 amino acids. CDR3 DNA sequence: TGTGCCAGCAGCTTCGGCGTCGTTGGGCGGGAGGGCAGTGATGAGCAGTTCTTC. The encoded protein is CASSFGVVGREGSDEQFF.

The chain has TRBV7-3 and TRBJ2-3; D call uncertain. V shed 5 bases and J shed 1 base, with 16 bases lying between them. The length of the CDR3 is 16 residues. CDR1 is SGHTA and CDR2 is FQGTGA in the germline V gene. The CDR3 region has the DNA TGTGCCAGCAGCCCCTTTTTTGCGTTAGGCACAGATACGCAGTATTTT. Protein sequence: CASSPFFALGTDTQYF.

This chain uses TRBV9 with TRBJ2-5; 11 positions agree with TRBD2. This CDR3 is built from 15 residues. The germline CDR1 and CDR2 sequences are SGDLS and YYNGEE. With V trimmed by 1 base and J by 5 bases, 4 bases remained unmatched. For the CDR3, the DNA is TGTGCCAGCAGCGTAACTCTAGCGGGGGGTGAGACCCAGTACTTC. This encodes CASSVTLAGGETQYF.

The gene calls are TRBV28 and TRBJ2-3, with D possibly TRBD2 on 6 matching bases. Trimming removed 7 bases from V and 1 base from J, with 21 bases in between. The CDR3 has 17 residues. The V gene's germline CDR1 is MDHEN and CDR2 SYDVKM. CDR3: CASTHLPEGAGTDTQYF. In DNA, the CDR3 is TGTGCCAGCACCCACCTCCCGGAGGGCGCGGGCACAGATACGCAGTATTTT.

This chain joins TRBV5-1 and TRBJ2-1, with 10 positions matching TRBD2. V shed 4 bases and J 2 bases; nucleotides not matched to a gene: 3. The CDR3 loop spans 15 amino acids. CDR1 is SGHRS, CDR2 YFSETQ, per germline. The CDR3 spells CASSLAGEAYNEQFF. Written as DNA, the CDR3 is TGCGCCAGCAGCCTAGCGGGAGAAGCCTACAATGAGCAGTTCTTC.

This clone has only a few counts. The rearrangement links TRBV13 to TRBJ1-1; 12 bases line up with TRBD1. Germline loops: CDR1 PRHDT, CDR2 FYEKMQ (reference sequence). Trimming cost V 6 bases and J 0 bases; bases outside gene matches: 8. There are 17 residues in the CDR3. The CDR3 sequence: CASRGHGTGGLNTEAFF. As DNA, the CDR3 is TGTGCCAGCAGAGGACACGGGACAGGGGGCTTGAACACTGAAGCTTTCTTT.

The chain couples TRBV15 to TRBJ1-5; D is possibly TRBD1 (6 bases). CDR3 length: 14 amino acids. Germline V gene data show CDR1 as LNHNV and CDR2 as YYDKDF (reference sequence). V was clipped by 6 bases and J by 5 bases, with 14 bases between them. The DNA of the CDR3 is TGTGCCACCAGTAACTTGGGGGCCCATCAGCCCCAGCATTTT. Protein product: CATSNLGAHQPQHF.

The rearrangement links TRBV6-6 to TRBJ1-5; the D is unclear. The V and J ends lost 7 bases and 4 bases respectively, with 11 bases between them. The CDR3 is 13 residues long. CDR1 MNHNY and CDR2 SVGAGI come from the germline V gene (reference sequence). The CDR3 sequence is CASTFVRNQPQHF. The CDR3, as DNA: TGTGCCAGCACCTTCGTCAGAAATCAGCCCCAGCATTTT.

In this sample, this clone turned up once. The chain recombines TRBV19 with TRBJ2-7; a weak D match, TRBD1 (6 bases). Germline CDR1 and CDR2: LNHDA and SQIVND (reference sequence). The CDR3 is made up of 14 amino acids. Between the trimmed V and J ends, which lost 4 bases and 2 bases, there was a span of 12 bases. The CDR3 DNA follows: TGTGCCAGTAGTACTAGGACAGATCCCTACGAGCAGTACTTC. Translated: CASSTRTDPYEQYF. The full variable domain, its missing parts supplied by reference TRBV19 and TRBJ2-7, is DGGITQSPKYLFRKEGQNVTLSCEQNLNHDAMYWYRQDPGQGLRLIYYSQIVNDFQKGDIAEGYSVSREKKESFPLTVTSAQKNPTAFYLCASSTRTDPYEQYFGPGTRLTVT.

The chain uses TRBV5-4 and TRBJ1-1, with a possible D match to TRBD1 (5 bases). Germline-derived CDR1 and CDR2 are SGHNT and YYREEE (reference sequence). This CDR3 is built from 14 residues. Trimming left V 4 bases short and J 1 base short, with 11 bases between. The CDR3 protein is CASSPRQTNTEAFF. The CDR3 DNA follows: TGTGCCAGCAGCCCAAGACAGACGAACACTGAAGCTTTCTTT.